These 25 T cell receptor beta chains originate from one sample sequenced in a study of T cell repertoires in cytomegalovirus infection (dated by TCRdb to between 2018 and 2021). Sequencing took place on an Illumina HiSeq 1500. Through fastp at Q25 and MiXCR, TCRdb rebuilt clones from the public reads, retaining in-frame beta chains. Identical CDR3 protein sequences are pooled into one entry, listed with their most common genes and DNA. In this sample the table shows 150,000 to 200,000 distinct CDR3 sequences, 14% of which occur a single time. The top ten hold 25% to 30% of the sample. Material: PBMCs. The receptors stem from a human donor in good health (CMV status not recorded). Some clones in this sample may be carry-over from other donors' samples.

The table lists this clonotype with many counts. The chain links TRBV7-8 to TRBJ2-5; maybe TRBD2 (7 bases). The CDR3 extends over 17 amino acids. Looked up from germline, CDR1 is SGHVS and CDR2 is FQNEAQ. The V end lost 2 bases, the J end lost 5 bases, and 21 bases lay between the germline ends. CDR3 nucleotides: TGTGCCAGCAGCTTACGTCGTAGGGGGGGGATGTGGGAGACCCAGTACTTC. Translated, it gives CASSLRRRGGMWETQYF.

The CDR3 nucleotides are TGCAGCGTTGGGGGGGGCGGGAAGGTGGGGAATGAGCAGTTCTTC. It is translated as CSVGGGGKVGNEQFF. The chain couples TRBV29-1 to TRBJ2-1; a possible D gene is TRBD2 (7 bases). From germline, CDR1 is SQVTM and CDR2 ANQGSEA. There are 15 residues in the CDR3. Trimming took off 4 bases at V and 7 bases at J, with 20 bases between the two ends.

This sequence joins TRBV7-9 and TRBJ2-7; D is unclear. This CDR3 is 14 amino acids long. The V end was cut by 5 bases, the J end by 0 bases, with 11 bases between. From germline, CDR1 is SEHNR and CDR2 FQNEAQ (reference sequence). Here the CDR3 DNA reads TGTGCCAGCAGCCCCGTTAAGGGCTCCTACGAGCAGTACTTC. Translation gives CASSPVKGSYEQYF.

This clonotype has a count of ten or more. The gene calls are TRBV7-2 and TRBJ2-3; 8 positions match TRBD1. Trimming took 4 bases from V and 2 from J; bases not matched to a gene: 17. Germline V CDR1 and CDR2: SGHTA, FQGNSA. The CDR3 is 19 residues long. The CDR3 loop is CASSWSAGGSSSPTDTQYF. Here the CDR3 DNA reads TGTGCCAGCAGCTGGTCGGCAGGGGGCTCTAGCAGTCCCACAGATACGCAGTATTTT. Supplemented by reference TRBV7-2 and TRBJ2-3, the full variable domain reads GAGVSQSPSNKVTEKGKDVELRCDPISGHTALYWYRQSLGQGLEFLIYFQGNSAPDKSGLPSDRFSAERTGGSVSTLTIQRTQQEDSAVYLCASSWSAGGSSSPTDTQYFGPGTRLTVL.

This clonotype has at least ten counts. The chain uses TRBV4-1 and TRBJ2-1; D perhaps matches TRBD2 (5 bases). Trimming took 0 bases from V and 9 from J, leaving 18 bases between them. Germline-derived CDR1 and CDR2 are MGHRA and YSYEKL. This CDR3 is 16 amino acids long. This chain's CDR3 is CASSQDPAAATGEQFF. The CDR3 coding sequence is TGCGCCAGCAGCCAAGATCCCGCAGCGGCGACGGGTGAGCAGTTCTTC.

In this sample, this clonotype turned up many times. CDR3: CASSLRAGATRAGYTF. DNA of the CDR3: TGTGCCAGCAGCTTAAGGGCAGGGGCTACGAGGGCCGGCTACACCTTC. The rearrangement joins TRBV7-2 to TRBJ1-2, with a weak D call TRBD1 (6 bases). The V end lost 2 bases, the J end lost 8 bases, and 21 bases lay between the germline ends. The CDR3 is made up of 16 amino acids. CDR1 and CDR2 from the germline V gene are SGHTA and FQGNSA.

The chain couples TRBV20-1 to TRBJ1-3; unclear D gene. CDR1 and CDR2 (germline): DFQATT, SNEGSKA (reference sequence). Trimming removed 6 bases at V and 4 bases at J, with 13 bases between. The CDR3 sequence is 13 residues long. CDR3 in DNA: TGCAGTGCGAGTCAGCCCAGGGGAAACACCATATATTTT. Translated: CSASQPRGNTIYF.

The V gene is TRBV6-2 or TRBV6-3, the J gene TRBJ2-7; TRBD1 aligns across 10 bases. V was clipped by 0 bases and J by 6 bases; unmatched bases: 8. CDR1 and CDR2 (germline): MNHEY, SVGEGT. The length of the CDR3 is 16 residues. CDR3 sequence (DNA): TGTGCCAGCAGTTACTCTGGGACAGGGGTAATCGGCGAGCAGTACTTC. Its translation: CASSYSGTGVIGEQYF.

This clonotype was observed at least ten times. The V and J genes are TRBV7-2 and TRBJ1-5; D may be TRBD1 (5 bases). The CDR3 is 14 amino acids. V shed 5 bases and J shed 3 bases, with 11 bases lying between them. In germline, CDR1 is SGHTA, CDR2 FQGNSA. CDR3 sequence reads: CASSAGHINQPQHF. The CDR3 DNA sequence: TGTGCCAGCAGCGCCGGACATATCAATCAGCCCCAGCATTTT.

CDR3 nucleotides: TGTGCCAGCAGCTTGGTGCTCACAGATACGCAGTATTTT. Translated: CASSLVLTDTQYF. The genes are TRBV5-4 and TRBJ2-3; D not certain. The CDR3 is made up of 13 amino acids. The V end was cut by 0 bases, the J end by 2 bases, with 4 bases between. Germline-derived CDR1 and CDR2 are SGHNT and YYREEE (reference sequence).

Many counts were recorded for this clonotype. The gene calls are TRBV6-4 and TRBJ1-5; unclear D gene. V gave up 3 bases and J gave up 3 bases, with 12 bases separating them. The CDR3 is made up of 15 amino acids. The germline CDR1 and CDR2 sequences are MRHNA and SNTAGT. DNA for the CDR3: TGTGCCAGCAGTGAGGTATCGGGCTTCAATCAGCCCCAGCATTTT. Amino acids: CASSEVSGFNQPQHF.

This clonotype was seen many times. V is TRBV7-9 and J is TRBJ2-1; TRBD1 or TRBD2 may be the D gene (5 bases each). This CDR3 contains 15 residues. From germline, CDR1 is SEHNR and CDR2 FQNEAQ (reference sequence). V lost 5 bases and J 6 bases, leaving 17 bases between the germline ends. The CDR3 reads CASSRSRTGGNEQFF. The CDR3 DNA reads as TGTGCCAGCAGCCGATCCCGTACAGGAGGCAATGAGCAGTTCTTC.

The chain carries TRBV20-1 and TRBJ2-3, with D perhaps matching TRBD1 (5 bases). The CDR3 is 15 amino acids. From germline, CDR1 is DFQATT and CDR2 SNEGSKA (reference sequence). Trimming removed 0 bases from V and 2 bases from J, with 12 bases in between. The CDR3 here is CSAREGAGYTDTQYF. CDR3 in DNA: TGCAGTGCTAGAGAAGGGGCAGGATACACAGATACGCAGTATTTT.

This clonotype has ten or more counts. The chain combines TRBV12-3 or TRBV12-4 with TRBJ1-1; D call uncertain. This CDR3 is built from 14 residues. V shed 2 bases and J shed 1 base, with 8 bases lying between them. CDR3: CASSLPRGNTEAFF. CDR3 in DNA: TGTGCCAGCAGTTTACCCCGGGGGAACACTGAAGCTTTCTTT.

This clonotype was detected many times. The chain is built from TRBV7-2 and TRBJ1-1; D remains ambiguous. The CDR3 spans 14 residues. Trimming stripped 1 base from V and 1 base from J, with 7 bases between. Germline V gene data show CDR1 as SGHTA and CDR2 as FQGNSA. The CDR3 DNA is TGTGCCAGCAGCTTAGTCCCCGGGAACACTGAAGCTTTCTTT. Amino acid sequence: CASSLVPGNTEAFF.

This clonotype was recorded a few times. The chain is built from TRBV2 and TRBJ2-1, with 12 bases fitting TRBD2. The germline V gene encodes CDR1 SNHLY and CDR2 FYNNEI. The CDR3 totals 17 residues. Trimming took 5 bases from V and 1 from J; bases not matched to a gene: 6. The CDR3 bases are TGTGCCAGCAGTATACTAGCGGGAGGAGTATCCTACAATGAGCAGTTCTTC. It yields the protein CASSILAGGVSYNEQFF.

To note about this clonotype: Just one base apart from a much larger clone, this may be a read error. Here the CDR3 reads CASSLVAGGELFF. CDR3 coding DNA: TGTGCCAGCAGCTTAGTAGCGGGCGGGGAGCTGTTTTTT. The J gene is TRBJ2-2, the V gene TRBV7-6; 7 bases map to TRBD2. The germline CDR1 and CDR2 sequences are SGHVS and FNYEAQ. The length of the CDR3 is 13 residues. After removal of 1 base from V and 7 bases from J, the junction contained 0 bases not matched to a gene. Based on the CDR3 plus reference TRBV7-6 and TRBJ2-2, the full variable domain is GAGVSQSPRYKVTKRGQDVALRCDPISGHVSLYWYRQALGQGPEFLTYFNYEAQQDKSGLPNDRFSAERPEGSISTLTIQRTEQRDSAMYRCASSLVAGGELFFGEGSRLTVL.

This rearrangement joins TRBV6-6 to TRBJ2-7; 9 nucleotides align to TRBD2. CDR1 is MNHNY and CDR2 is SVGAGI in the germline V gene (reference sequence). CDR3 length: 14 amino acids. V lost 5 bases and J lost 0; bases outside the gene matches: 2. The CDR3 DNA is TGTGCCAGCAGTAGCGGGGGGCTCTCCTACGAGCAGTACTTC. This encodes CASSSGGLSYEQYF.

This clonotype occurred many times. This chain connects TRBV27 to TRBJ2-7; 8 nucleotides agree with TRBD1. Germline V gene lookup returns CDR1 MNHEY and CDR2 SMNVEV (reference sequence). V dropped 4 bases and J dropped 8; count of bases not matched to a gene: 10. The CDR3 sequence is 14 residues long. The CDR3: CASSSPGTGRKQYF. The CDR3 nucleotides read TGTGCCAGCAGTTCCCCCGGGACAGGTCGCAAGCAGTACTTC.

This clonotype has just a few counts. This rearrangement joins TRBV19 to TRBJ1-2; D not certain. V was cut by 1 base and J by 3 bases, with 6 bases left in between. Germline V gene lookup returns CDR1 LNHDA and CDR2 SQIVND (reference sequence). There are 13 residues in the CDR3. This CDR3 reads CASSIATDYGYTF. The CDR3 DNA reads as TGTGCCAGTAGTATAGCCACCGACTATGGCTACACCTTC.

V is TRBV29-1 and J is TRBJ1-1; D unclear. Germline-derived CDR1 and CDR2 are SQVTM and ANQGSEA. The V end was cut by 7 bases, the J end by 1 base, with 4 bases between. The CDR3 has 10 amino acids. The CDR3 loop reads CSAENTEAFF. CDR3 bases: TGCAGCGCGGAGAACACTGAAGCTTTCTTT.

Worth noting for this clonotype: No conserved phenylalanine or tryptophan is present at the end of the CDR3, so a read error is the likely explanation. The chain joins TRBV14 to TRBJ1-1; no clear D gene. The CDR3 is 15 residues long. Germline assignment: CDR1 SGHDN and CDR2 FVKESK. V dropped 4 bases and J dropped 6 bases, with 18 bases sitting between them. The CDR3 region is CASSPRTLVKAEAFV. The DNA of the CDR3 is TGTGCCAGCAGCCCCCGGACGTTAGTAAAAGCTGAAGCTTTCGTT.

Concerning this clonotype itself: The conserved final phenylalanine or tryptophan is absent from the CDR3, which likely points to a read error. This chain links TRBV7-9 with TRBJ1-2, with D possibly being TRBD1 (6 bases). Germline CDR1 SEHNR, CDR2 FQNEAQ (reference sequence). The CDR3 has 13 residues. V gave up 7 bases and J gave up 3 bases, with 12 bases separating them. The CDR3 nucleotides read TGTGCCAGCATAAGGGAGGGGGACTATGGCTACACCTTA. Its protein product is CASIREGDYGYTL.

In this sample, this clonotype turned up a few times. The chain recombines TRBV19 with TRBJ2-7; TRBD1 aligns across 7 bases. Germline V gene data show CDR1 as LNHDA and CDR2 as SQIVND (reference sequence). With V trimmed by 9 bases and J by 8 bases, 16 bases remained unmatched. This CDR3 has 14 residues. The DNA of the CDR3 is TGTGCCAGCAAGCCTAGGACAGGTCCTTTGCAGCAGTACTTC. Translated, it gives CASKPRTGPLQQYF.

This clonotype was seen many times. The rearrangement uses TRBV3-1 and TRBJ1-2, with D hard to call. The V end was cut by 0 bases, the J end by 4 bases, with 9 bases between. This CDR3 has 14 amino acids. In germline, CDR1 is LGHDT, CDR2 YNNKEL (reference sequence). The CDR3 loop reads CASSQDPWSYGYTF. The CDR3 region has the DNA TGTGCCAGCAGCCAAGATCCCTGGAGCTATGGCTACACCTTC.